This TCR beta chain stems from a study of post-analysis software for immune sequencing data. The CDR3 loop spans 16 amino acids. CDR1 is MNHEY, CDR2 SMNVEV, per germline (reference sequence). Deletions cut 8 bases from V and 0 bases from J, with 20 bases between. Points on this clonotype: The antigen is unknown.

General study results and limits: In multiple sclerosis, normalized Chao1 diversity was significantly below that of controls. Controls showed lower frequencies than patients for roughly five TRBV segments, and TRBV5-6, TRBV5-1 and TRBV20-1 were among these.

Carried by the TCR beta cDNA libraries were unique molecular identifiers. Roughly 500,000 cDNA molecules were obtained from 1 to 10 million T cells. TCRdb re-called the PCR reads through MiXCR, storing one row per CDR3 protein. The repertoire consists of hundreds of thousands of distinct CDR3 sequences, with 30% occurring once and the leading ten covering roughly 0.57%. Sequenced sample: blood. The gene calls are TRBV27 and TRBJ2-7; the D call may be TRBD1 or TRBD2 (5 bases each). This clonotype was sampled from a girl between 10 and 17 years old with multiple sclerosis. CDR3 nucleotides: TGTGCCAGCCTACCTCGGGGCGGAGCCTTCTCCTACGAGCAGTACTTC. Translation gives CASLPRGGAFSYEQYF.